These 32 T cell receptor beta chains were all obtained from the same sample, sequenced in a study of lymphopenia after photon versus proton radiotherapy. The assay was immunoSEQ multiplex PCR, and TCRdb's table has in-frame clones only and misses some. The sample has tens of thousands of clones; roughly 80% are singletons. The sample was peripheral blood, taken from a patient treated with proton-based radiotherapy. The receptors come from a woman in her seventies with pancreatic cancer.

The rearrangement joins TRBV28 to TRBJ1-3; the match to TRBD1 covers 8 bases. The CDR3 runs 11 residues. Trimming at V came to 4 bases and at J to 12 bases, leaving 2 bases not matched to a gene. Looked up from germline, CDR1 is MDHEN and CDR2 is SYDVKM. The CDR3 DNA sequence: TGTGCCAGCAGTTCGGACAGGGACATATATTTT. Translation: CASSSDRDIYF.

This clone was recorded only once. The CDR3 nucleotides read TGTGCCAGCAGCCCCGCCACTGAAGCTTTCTTT. It specifies CASSPATEAFF. V usage is TRBV6-5 and J usage is TRBJ1-1, with D hard to call. V dropped 6 bases and J dropped 4 bases, with 6 bases sitting between them. Germline V gives CDR1 MNHEY, CDR2 SVGAGI. The CDR3 sequence is 11 residues long.

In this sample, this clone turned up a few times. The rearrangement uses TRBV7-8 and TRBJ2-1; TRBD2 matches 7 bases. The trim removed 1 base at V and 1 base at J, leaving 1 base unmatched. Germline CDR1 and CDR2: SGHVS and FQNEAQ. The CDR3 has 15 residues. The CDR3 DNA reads TGTGCCAGCAGCTTAGGCGGGGGTTCCTACAATGAGCAGTTCTTC. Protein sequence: CASSLGGGSYNEQFF.

The CDR3 nucleotides read TGCGCCAGCAGATACGGACAGGGGGAGATTGGGCCCGCCGAGACCCAGTACTTC. Its protein is CASRYGQGEIGPAETQYF. The chain has TRBV5-1 and TRBJ2-5; 10 positions agree with TRBD1. Germline lookup yields CDR1 SGHRS and CDR2 YFSETQ. This CDR3 has 18 residues. J lost 5 bases, V lost 5 bases, and 18 bases had no gene match.

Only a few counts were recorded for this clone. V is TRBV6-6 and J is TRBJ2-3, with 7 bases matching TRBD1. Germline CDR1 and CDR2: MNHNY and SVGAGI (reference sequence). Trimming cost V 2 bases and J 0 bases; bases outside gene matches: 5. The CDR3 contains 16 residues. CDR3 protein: CASSYDRATSTDTQYF. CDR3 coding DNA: TGTGCCAGCAGTTACGACAGGGCTACTAGCACAGATACGCAGTATTTT.

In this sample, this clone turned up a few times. CDR3 coding DNA: TGTGCCAGCTCACCAGCCAGGAGCTCCTACGAGCAGTACTTC. As protein: CASSPARSSYEQYF. This chain uses TRBV18 with TRBJ2-7; D is unresolved. Trimming left V 2 bases short and J 0 bases short, with 8 bases between. Germline-derived CDR1 and CDR2 are KGHSH and LQKENI. CDR3 length: 14 residues. Supplemented by reference TRBV18 and TRBJ2-7, the full variable domain reads NAGVMQNPRHLVRRRGQEARLRCSPMKGHSHVYWYRQLPEEGLKFMVYLQKENIIDESGMPKERFSAEFPKEGPSILRIQQVVRGDSAAYFCASSPARSSYEQYFGPGTRLTVT.

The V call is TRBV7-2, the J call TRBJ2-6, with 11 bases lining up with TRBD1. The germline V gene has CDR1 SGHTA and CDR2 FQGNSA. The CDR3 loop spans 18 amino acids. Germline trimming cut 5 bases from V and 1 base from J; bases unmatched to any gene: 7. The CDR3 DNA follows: TGTGCCAGCAGCCGAGTCGGGACAGGGGGGTCTGGGGCCAACGTCCTGACTTTC. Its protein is CASSRVGTGGSGANVLTF.

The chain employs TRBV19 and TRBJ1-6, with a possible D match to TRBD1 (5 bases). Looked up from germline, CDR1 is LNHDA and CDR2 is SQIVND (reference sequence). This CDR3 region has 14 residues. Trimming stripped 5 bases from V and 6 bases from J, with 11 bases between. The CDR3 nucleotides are TGTGCCAGTAGTGGCAGGGTCGGTAATTCACCCCTCCACTTT. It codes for CASSGRVGNSPLHF. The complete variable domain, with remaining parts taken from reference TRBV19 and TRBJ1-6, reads DGGITQSPKYLFRKEGQNVTLSCEQNLNHDAMYWYRQDPGQGLRLIYYSQIVNDFQKGDIAEGYSVSREKKESFPLTVTSAQKNPTAFYLCASSGRVGNSPLHFGNGTRLTVT.

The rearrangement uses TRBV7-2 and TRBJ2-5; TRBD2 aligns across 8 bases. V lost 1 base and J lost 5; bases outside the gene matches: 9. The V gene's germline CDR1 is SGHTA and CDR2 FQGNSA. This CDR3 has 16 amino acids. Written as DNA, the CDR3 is TGTGCCAGCAGCTTAGAAAGCGGGAGCGGTCGCGAGACCCAGTACTTC. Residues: CASSLESGSGRETQYF.

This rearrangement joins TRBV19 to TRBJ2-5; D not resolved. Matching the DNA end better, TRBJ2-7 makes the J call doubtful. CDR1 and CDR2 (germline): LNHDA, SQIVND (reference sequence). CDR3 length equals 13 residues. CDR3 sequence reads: CASSIDITGEQYF. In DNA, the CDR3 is TGTGCCAGTAGTATTGACATCACTGGCGAGCAGTACTTC.

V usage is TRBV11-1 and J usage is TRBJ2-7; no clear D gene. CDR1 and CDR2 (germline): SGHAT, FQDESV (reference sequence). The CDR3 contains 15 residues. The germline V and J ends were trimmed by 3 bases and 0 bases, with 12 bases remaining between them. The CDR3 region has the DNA TGTGCCAGCAGCTTTGAAGGGCAGAGCTCCTACGAGCAGTACTTC. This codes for CASSFEGQSSYEQYF.

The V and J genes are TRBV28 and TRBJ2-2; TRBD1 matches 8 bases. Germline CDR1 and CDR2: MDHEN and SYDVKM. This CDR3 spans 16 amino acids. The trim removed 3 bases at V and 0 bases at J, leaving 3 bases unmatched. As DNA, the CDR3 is TGTGCCAGCAGTTTCGGACAGGGTCCGAACACCGGGGAGCTGTTTTTT. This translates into CASSFGQGPNTGELFF.

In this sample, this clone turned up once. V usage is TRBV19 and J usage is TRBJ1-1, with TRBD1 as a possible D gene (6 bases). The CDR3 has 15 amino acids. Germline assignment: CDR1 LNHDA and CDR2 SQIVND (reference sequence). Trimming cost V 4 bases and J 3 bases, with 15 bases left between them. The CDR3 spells CASSTLRGGYTEAFF. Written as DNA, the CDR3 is TGTGCCAGTAGTACCTTAAGGGGGGGGTACACTGAAGCTTTCTTT.

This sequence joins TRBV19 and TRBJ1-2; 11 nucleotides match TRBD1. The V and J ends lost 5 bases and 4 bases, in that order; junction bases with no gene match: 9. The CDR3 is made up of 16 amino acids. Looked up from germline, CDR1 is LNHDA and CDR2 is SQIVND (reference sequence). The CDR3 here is CASSPGTGGLGYGYTF. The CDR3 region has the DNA TGTGCCAGTAGTCCTGGGACAGGGGGACTCGGCTATGGCTACACCTTC.

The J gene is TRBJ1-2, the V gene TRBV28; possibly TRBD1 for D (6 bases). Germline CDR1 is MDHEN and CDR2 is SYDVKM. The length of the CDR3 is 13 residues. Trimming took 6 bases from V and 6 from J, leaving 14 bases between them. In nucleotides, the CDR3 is TGTGCCAGCAGACCCACAGGGATAGATGGCTACACCTTC. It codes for CASRPTGIDGYTF.

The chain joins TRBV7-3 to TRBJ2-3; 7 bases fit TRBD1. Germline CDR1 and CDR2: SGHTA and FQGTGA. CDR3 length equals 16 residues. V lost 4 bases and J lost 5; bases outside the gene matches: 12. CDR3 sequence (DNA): TGTGCCAGCAGCTCGGGACAGAGGGGATCGGTAGATACGCAGTATTTT. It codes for CASSSGQRGSVDTQYF.

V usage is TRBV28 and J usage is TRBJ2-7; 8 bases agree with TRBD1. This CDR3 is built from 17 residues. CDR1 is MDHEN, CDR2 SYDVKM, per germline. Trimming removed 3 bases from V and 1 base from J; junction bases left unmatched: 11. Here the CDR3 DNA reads TGTGCCAGCAGTTTCGTCCTCGACAGGGGATTTTCCTACGAGCAGTACTTC. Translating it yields CASSFVLDRGFSYEQYF.

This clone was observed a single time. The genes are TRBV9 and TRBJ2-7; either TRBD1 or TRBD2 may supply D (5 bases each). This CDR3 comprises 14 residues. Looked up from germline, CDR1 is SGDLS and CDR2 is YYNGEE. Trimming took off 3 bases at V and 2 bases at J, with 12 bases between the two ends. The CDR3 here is CASSARDGTYEQYF. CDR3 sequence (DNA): TGTGCCAGCAGCGCCCGGGACGGAACCTACGAGCAGTACTTC.

The CDR3 bases are TGTGCCAGCAGTGCGGTCAGCCAAGAGACCCAGTACTTC. Translating it yields CASSAVSQETQYF. The V gene is TRBV6-1, the J gene TRBJ2-5, with no clear D. The CDR3 is 13 residues long. The germline V and J ends were trimmed by 4 bases and 1 base, with 7 bases remaining between them. Germline CDR1 reads MNHNS; CDR2 reads SASEGT.

As DNA, the CDR3 is TGTGCCAGCAGCTTGGTTCCAGCCTCCGAGCAGTACTTC. The encoded protein is CASSLVPASEQYF. The rearrangement links TRBV5-5 to TRBJ2-7; unclear D gene. This CDR3 is 13 amino acids long. V lost 0 bases, J lost 6 bases, and 10 bases lay in between. Per germline, CDR1 SGHKS and CDR2 YYEKEE (reference sequence).

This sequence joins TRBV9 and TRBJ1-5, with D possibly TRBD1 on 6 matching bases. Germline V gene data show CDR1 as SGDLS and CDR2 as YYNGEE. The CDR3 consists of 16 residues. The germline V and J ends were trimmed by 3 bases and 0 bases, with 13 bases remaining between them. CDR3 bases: TGTGCCAGCAGCGAAACGCCAGGGGATAGCAATCAGCCCCAGCATTTT. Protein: CASSETPGDSNQPQHF.

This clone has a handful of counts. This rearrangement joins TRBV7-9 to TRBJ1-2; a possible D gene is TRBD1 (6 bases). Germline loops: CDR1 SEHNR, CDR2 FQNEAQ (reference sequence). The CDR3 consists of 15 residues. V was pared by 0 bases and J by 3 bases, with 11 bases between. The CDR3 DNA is TGTGCCAGCAGCTTAGCGCTAGGGGGGGACTATGGCTACACCTTC. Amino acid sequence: CASSLALGGDYGYTF.

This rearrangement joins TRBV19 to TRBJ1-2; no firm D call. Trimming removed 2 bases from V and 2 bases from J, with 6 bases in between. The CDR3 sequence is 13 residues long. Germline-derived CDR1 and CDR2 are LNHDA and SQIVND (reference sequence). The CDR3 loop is CASSISQNYGYTF. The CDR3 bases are TGTGCCAGTAGTATAAGTCAGAACTATGGCTACACCTTC.

This CDR3 is CASSLGASYGYTF. The CDR3 DNA reads as TGTGCCAGCAGCTTGGGGGCCAGCTATGGCTACACCTTC. The chain joins TRBV5-4 to TRBJ1-2; D gene uncertain. The germline V gene encodes CDR1 SGHNT and CDR2 YYREEE (reference sequence). V shed 0 bases and J shed 4 bases, with 7 bases lying between them. The CDR3 sequence is 13 residues long.

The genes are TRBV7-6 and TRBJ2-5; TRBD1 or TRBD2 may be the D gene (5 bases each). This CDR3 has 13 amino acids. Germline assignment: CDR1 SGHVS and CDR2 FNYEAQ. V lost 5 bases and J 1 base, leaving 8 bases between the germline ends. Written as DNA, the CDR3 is TGTGCCAGCAGCATGGGACGCCAAGAGACCCAGTACTTC. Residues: CASSMGRQETQYF.

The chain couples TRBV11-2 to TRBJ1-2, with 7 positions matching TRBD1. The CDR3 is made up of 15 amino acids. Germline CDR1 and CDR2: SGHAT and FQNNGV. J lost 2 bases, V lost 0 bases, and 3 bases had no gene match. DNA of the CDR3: TGTGCCAGCAGCTTAGAGAGGGGGCGGAACTATGGCTACACCTTC. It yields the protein CASSLERGRNYGYTF.

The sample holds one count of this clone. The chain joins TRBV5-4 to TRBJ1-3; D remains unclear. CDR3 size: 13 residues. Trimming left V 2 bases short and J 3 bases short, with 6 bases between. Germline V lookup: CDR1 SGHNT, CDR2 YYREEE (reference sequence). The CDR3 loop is CASSLIGGNTIYF. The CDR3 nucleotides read TGTGCCAGCAGCTTAATTGGTGGAAACACCATATATTTT.

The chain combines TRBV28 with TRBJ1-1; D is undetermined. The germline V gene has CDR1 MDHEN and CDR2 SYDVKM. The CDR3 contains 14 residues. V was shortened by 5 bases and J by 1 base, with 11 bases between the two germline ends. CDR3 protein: CASSPVLRNTEAFF. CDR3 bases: TGTGCCAGCAGTCCGGTTTTAAGGAACACTGAAGCTTTCTTT.

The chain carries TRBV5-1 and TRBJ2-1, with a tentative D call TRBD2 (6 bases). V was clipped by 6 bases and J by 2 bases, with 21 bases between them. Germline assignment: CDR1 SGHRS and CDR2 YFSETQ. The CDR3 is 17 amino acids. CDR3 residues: CASNGGVVSPTYNEQFF. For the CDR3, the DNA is TGCGCCAGCAATGGCGGGGTGGTGAGTCCTACCTACAATGAGCAGTTCTTC.

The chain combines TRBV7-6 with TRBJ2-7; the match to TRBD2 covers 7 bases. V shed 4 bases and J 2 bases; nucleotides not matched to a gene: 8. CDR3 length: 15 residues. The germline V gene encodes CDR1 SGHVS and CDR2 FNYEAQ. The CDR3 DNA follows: TGTGCCAGCAGCTCGTTTGGGGGGGAGGCCTACGAGCAGTACTTC. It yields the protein CASSSFGGEAYEQYF.

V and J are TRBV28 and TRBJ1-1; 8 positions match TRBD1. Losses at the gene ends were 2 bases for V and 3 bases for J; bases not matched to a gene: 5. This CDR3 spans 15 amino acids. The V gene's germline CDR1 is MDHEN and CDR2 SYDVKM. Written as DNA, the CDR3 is TGTGCCAGCAGTTTACTACAGGGGGGGGACACTGAAGCTTTCTTT. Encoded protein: CASSLLQGGDTEAFF.

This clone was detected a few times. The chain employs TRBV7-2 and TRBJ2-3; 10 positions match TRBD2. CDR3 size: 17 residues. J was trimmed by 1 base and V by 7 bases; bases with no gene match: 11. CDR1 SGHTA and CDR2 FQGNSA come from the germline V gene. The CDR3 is CASTLLILAGGTDTQYF. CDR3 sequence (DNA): TGTGCCAGCACCCTACTCATTCTAGCGGGAGGCACAGATACGCAGTATTTT.